This T cell receptor (beta chain) was profiled in a study of T-cell reconstitution after alpha-beta-depleted transplantation in children. General study points: Roughly two months post-transplant, alpha-beta T cells reportedly originated from several hundred graft clones that had expanded. T-cell numbers and diversity, one year after transplant, stemmed largely from T cells that were newly produced.

A TCRbeta library incorporating unique molecular identifiers was prepared. MiXCR, run by TCRdb on the PCR reads, gives a single entry per CDR3 protein. The sample records fewer than 700,000 distinct CDR3 sequences, 20% to 25% being singletons. CDR1 DFQATT and CDR2 SNEGSKA come from the germline V gene (reference sequence). Unmatched junction bases numbered 8, after V lost 5 bases and J lost 2 bases. The CDR3 totals 15 residues. This clonotype was found a few times. Its specificity is not known. This sequence joins TRBV20-1 and TRBJ1-5, with 8 bases lining up with TRBD1. Sequencing used PBMCs, mostly from graft donor cells, obtained 360 days after TCRalphabeta/CD19-depleted stem cell transplant. The TCR comes from a boy less than two years old who had a stem cell transplant for acute myeloid leukemia, so the T cells may come from the graft donor. The CDR3 reads CSARLGTGGNQPQHF. Here the CDR3 DNA reads TGCAGTGCTCGCTTAGGGACAGGCGGCAATCAGCCCCAGCATTTT.